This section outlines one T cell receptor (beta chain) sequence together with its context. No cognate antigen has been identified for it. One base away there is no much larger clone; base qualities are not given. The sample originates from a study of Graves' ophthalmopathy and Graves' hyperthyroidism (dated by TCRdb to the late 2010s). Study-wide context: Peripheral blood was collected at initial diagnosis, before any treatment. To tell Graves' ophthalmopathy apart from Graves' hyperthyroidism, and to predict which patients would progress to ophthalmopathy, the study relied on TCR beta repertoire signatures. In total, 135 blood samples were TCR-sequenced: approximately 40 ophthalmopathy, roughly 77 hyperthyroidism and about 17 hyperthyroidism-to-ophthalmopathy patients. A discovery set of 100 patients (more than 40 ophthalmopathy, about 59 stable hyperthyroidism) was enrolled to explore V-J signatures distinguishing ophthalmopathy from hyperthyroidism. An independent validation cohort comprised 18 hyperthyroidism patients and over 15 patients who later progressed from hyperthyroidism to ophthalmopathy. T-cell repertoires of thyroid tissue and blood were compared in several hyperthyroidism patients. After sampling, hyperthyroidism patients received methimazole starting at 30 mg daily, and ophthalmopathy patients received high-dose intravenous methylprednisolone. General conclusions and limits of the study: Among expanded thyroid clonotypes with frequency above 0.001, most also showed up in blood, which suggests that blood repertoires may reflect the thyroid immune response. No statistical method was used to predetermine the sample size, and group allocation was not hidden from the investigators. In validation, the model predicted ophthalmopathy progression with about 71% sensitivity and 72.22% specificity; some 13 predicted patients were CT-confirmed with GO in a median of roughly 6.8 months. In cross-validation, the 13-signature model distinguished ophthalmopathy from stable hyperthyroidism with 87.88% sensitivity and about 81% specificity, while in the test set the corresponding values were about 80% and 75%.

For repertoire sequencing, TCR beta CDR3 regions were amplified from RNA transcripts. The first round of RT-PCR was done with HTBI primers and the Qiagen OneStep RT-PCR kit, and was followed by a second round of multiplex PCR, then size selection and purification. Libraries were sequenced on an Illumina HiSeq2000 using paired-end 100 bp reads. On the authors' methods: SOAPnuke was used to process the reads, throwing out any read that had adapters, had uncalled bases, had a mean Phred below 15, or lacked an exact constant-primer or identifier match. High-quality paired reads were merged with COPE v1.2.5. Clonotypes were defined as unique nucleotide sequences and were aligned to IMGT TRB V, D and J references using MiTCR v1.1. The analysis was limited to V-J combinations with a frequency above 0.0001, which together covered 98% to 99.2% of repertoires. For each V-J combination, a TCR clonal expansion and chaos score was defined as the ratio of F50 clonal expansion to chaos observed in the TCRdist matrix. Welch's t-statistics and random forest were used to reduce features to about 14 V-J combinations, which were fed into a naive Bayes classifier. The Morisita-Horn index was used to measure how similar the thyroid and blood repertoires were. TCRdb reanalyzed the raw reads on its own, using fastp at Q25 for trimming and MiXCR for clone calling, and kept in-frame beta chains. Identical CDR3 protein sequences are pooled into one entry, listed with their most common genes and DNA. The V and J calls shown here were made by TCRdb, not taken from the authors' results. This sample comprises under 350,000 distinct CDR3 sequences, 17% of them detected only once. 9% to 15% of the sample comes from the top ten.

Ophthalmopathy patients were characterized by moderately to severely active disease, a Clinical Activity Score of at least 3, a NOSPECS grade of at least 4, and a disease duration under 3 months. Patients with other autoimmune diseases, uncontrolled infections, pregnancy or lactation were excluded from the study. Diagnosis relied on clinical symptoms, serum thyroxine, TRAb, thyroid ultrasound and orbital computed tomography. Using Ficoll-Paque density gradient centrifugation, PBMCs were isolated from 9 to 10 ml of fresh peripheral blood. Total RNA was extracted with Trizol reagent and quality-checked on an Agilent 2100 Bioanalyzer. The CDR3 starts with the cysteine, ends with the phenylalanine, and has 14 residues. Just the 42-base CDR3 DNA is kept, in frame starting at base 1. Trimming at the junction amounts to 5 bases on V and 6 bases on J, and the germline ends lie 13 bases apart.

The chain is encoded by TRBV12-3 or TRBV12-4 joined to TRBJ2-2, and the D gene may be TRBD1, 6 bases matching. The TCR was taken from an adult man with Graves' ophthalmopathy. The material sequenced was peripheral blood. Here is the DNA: TGTGCCAGCAGTCAACAGGCAGGGGCCGGGGAGCTGTTTTTT. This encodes CASSQQAGAGELFF.